The 3 T cell receptor beta chains listed next were all sequenced from one sample in a study of cytomegalovirus exposure and HLA in healthy donors. The PCR used 60 Vbeta and 13 Jbeta primers. Repertoires were generated with immunoSEQ multiplex PCR, while TCRdb's copy carries only in-frame clones and drops some. The profile shows 120,000 or so clones, less than 75% of them singletons. The sequenced sample consisted of PBMCs. Source of these receptors: a woman in her 40s in good health and CMV-seronegative.

This chain links TRBV2 with TRBJ1-6, with D uncertain. CDR1 is SNHLY, CDR2 FYNNEI, per germline. The CDR3 sequence is 13 residues long. V was pared by 10 bases and J by 7 bases, with 14 bases between. Here the CDR3 reads CATKERENSPLHF. CDR3 nucleotide sequence: TGTGCCACCAAAGAGAGGGAGAATTCACCCCTCCACTTT.

V is TRBV2 and J is TRBJ2-5; 11 nucleotides match TRBD2. V lost 4 bases and J lost 4; bases outside the gene matches: 5. Germline V CDR1 and CDR2: SNHLY, FYNNEI. This CDR3 spans 15 amino acids. The CDR3 DNA is TGTGCCAGCAGTGGTCTTCTAGCGGGAGGAGAGACCCAGTACTTC. It is translated as CASSGLLAGGETQYF.

The chain joins TRBV28 to TRBJ1-1; 8 positions agree with TRBD1. CDR1 and CDR2 (germline): MDHEN, SYDVKM. Germline trimming cut 6 bases from V and 1 base from J; bases unmatched to any gene: 4. CDR3 length: 14 amino acids. CDR3 amino acids: CASSRGPGNTEAFF. The CDR3 DNA is TGTGCCAGCAGCAGGGGGCCGGGGAACACTGAAGCTTTCTTT.